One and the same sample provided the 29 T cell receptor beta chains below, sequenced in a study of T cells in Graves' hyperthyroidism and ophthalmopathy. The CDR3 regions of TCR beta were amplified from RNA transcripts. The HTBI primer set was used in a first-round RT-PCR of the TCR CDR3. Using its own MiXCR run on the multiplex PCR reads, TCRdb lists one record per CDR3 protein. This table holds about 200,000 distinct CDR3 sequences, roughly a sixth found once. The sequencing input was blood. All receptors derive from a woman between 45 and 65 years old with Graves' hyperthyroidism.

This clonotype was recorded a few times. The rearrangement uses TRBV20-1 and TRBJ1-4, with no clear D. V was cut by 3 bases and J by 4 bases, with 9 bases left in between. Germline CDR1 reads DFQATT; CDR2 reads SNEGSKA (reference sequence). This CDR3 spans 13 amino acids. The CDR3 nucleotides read TGCAGTGCTAGCGGTCCAGATAATGAAAAACTGTTTTTT. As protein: CSASGPDNEKLFF.

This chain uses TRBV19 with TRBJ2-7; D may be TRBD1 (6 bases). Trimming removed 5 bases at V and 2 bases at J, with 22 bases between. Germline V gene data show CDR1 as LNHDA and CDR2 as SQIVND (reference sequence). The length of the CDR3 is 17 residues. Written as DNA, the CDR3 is TGTGCCAGTAGTCTGCCAATTGGTGACAGGACTCCCTACGAGCAGTACTTC. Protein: CASSLPIGDRTPYEQYF.

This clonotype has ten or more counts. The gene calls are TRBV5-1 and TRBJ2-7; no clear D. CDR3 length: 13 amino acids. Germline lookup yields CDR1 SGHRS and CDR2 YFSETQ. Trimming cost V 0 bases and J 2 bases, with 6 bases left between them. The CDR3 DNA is TGCGCCAGCAGCTTGGGCATGACCTACGAGCAGTACTTC. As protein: CASSLGMTYEQYF.

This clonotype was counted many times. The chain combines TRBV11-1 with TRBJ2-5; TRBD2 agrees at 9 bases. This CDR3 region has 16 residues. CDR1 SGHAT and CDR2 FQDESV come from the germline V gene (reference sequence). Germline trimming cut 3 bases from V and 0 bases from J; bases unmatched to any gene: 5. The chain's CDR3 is CASSFRRTSDQETQYF. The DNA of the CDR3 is TGTGCCAGCAGCTTTCGTCGGACTAGCGACCAAGAGACCCAGTACTTC. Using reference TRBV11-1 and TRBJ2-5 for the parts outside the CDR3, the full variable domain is EAEVAQSPRYKITEKSQAVAFWCDPISGHATLYWYRQILGQGPELLVQFQDESVVDDSQLPKDRFSAERLKGVDSTLKIQPAELGDSAMYLCASSFRRTSDQETQYFGPGTRLLVL.

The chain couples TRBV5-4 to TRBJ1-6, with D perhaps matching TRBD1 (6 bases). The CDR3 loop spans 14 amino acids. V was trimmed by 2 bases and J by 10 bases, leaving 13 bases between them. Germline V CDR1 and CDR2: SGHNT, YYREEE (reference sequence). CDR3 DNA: TGTGCCAGCAGCTTTGGCAGGGACAACTCACCCCTCCACTTT. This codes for CASSFGRDNSPLHF.

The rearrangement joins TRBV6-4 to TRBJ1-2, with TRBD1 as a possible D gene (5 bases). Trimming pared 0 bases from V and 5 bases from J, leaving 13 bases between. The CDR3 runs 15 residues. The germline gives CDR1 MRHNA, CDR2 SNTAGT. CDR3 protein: CASSDSSQGVYGYTF. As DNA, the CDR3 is TGTGCCAGCAGTGACTCATCTCAGGGAGTATATGGCTACACCTTC.

CDR3 DNA sequence: TGCAGTGCTAGTTCATACAGGGTTAATAGGGTGGAGACCCAGTTCTTC. Its protein is CSASSYRVNRVETQFF. The chain has TRBV20-1 and TRBJ2-5; maybe TRBD1 (6 bases). TRBJ2-1 explains the end of the DNA better; the J call may be wrong. Per germline, CDR1 DFQATT and CDR2 SNEGSKA (reference sequence). This CDR3 region has 16 residues.

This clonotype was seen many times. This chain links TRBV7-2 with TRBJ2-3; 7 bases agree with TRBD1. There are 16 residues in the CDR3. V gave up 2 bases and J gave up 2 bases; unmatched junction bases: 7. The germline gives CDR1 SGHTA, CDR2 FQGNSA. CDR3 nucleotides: TGTGCCAGCAGCTTAAAGGGACAGCTGCTCACAGATACGCAGTATTTT. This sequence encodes CASSLKGQLLTDTQYF.

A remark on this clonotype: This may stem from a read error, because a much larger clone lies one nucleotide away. In nucleotides, the CDR3 is TGCGTCAGCAGCATCGGGACGGGGGATGGCTACACCTTC. It is translated as CVSSIGTGDGYTF. The rearrangement joins TRBV5-1 to TRBJ1-2; TRBD1 is a possible D gene (5 bases). CDR3 size: 13 residues. Germline CDR1 reads SGHRS; CDR2 reads YFSETQ.

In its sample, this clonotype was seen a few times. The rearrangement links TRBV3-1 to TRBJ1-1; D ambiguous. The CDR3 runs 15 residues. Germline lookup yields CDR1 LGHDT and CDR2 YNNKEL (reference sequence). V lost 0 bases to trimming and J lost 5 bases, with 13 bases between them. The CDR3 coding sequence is TGTGCCAGCAGCCAAGATCTTCCCGGGTGGACTGAAGCTTTCTTT. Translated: CASSQDLPGWTEAFF.

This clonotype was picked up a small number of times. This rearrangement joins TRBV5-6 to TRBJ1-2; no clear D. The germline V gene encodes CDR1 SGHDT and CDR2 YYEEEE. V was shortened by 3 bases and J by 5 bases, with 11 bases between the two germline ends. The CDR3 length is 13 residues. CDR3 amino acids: CASSSSSGYGYTF. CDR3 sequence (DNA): TGTGCCAGCAGCTCTTCTTCGGGTTATGGCTACACCTTC.

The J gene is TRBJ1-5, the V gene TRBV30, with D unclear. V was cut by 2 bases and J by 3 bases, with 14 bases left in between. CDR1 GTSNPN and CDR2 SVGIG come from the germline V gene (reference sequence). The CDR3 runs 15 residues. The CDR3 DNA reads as TGTGCCTGGAGTCGACGGGCCACGATCAATCAGCCCCAGCATTTT. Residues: CAWSRRATINQPQHF.

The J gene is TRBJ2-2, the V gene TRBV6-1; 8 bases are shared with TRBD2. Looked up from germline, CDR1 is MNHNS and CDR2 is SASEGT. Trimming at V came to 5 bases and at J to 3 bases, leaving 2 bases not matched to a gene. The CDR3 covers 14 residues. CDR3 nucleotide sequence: TGTGCCAGCAGTACGACTAGCGACACCGGGGAGCTGTTTTTT. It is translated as CASSTTSDTGELFF.

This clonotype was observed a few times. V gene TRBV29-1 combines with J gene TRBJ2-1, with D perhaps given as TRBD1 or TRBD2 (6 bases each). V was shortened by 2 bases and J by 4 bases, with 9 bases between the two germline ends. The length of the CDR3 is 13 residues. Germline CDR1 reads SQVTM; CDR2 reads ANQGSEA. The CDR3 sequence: CSVETGRYNEQFF. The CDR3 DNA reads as TGCAGCGTTGAAACAGGGAGGTACAATGAGCAGTTCTTC.

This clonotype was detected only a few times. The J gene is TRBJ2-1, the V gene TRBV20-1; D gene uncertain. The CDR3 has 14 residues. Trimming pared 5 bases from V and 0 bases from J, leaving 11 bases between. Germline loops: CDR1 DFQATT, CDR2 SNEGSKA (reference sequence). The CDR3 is CSAPLAGSYNEQFF. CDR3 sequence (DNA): TGCAGTGCTCCCCTCGCTGGCTCCTACAATGAGCAGTTCTTC.

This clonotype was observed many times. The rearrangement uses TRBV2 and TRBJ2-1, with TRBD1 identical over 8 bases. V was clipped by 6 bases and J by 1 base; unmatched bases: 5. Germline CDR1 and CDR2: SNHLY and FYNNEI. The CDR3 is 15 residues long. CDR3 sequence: CASRTGTGSYNEQFF. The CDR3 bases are TGTGCCAGCAGAACCGGGACAGGATCCTACAATGAGCAGTTCTTC.

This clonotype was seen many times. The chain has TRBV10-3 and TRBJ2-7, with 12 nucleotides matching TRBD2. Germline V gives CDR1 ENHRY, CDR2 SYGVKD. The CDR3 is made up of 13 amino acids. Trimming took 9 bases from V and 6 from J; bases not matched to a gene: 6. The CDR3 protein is CAITTSGSGEQYF. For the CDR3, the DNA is TGTGCCATTACGACTAGCGGGAGTGGCGAGCAGTACTTC.

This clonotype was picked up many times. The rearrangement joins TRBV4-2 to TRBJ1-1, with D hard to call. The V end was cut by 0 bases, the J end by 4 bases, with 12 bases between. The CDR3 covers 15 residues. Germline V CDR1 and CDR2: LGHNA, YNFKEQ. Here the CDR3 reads CASSQDSSGSTEAFF. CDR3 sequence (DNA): TGTGCCAGCAGCCAAGATAGTTCCGGGAGCACTGAAGCTTTCTTT.

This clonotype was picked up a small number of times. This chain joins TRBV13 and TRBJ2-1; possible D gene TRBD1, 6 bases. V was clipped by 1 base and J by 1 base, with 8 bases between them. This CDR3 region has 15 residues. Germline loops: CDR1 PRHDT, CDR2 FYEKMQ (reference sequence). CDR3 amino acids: CASSLARGSYNEQFF. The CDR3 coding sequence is TGTGCCAGCAGCTTAGCCAGGGGTTCCTACAATGAGCAGTTCTTC.

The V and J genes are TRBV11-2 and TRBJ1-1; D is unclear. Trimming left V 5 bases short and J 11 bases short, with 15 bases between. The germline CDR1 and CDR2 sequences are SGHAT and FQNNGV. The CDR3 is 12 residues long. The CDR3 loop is CASSTVGRAAFF. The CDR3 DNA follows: TGTGCCAGCAGCACCGTAGGGAGAGCGGCTTTCTTT.

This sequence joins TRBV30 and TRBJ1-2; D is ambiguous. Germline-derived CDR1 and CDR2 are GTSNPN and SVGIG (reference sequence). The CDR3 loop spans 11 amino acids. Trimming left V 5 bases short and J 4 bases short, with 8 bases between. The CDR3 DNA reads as TGTGCCTGGTCCGAATCCTATGGCTACACCTTC. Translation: CAWSESYGYTF.

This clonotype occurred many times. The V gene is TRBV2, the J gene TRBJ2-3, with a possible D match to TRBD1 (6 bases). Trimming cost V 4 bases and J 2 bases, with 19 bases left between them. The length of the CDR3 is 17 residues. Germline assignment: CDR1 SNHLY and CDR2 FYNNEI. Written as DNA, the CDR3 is TGTGCCAGCAGTGGACAGGACGGTATGAGGTCCACAGATACGCAGTATTTT. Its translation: CASSGQDGMRSTDTQYF.

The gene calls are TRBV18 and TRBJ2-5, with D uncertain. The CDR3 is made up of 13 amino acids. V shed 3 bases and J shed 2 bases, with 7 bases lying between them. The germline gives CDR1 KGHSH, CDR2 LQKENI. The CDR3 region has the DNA TGTGCCAGCTCACCGTACCTACAAGAGACCCAGTACTTC. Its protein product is CASSPYLQETQYF. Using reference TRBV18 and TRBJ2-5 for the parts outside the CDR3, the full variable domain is NAGVMQNPRHLVRRRGQEARLRCSPMKGHSHVYWYRQLPEEGLKFMVYLQKENIIDESGMPKERFSAEFPKEGPSILRIQQVVRGDSAAYFCASSPYLQETQYFGPGTRLLVL.

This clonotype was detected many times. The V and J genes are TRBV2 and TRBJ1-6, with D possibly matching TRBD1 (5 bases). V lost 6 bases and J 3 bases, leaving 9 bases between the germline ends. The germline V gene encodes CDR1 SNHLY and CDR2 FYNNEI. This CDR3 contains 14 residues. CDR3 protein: CASSTDSYNSPLHF. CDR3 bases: TGTGCCAGCAGCACCGACAGCTATAATTCACCCCTCCACTTT.

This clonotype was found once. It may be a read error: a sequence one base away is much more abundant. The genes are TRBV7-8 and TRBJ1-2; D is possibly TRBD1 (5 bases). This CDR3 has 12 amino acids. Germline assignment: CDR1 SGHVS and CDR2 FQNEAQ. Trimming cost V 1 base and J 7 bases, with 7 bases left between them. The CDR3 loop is CASSLVGGGYTF. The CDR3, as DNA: TGTGCCAGCAGCTTAGTGGGGGGTGGCTACACCTTC.

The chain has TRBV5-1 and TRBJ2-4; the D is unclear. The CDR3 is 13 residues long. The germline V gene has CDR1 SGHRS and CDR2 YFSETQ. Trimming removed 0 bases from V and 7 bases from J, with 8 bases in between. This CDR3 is CASSLDRQNIQYF. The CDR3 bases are TGCGCCAGCAGCTTGGATAGGCAGAACATTCAGTACTTC.

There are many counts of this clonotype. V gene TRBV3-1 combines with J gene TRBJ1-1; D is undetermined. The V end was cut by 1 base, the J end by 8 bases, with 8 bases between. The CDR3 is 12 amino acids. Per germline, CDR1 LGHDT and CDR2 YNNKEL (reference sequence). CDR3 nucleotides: TGTGCCAGCAGCCAAGCGCGTCAGGAAGCTTTCTTT. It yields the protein CASSQARQEAFF.

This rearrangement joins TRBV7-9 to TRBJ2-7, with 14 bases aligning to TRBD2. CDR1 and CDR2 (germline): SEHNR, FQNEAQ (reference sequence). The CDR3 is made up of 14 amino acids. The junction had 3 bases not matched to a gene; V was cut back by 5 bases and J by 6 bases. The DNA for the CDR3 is TGTGCCAGCAGCGCGGGACTAGCGGGGGCCGAGCAGTACTTC. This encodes CASSAGLAGAEQYF.

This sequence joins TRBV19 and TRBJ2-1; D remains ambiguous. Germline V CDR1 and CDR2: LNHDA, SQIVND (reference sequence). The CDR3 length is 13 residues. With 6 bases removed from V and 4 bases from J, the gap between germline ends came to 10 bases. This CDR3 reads CASSPTGYNEQFF. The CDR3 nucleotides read TGTGCCAGTAGCCCCACTGGATACAATGAGCAGTTCTTC. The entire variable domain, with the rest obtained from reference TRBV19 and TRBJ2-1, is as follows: DGGITQSPKYLFRKEGQNVTLSCEQNLNHDAMYWYRQDPGQGLRLIYYSQIVNDFQKGDIAEGYSVSREKKESFPLTVTSAQKNPTAFYLCASSPTGYNEQFFGPGTRLTVL.